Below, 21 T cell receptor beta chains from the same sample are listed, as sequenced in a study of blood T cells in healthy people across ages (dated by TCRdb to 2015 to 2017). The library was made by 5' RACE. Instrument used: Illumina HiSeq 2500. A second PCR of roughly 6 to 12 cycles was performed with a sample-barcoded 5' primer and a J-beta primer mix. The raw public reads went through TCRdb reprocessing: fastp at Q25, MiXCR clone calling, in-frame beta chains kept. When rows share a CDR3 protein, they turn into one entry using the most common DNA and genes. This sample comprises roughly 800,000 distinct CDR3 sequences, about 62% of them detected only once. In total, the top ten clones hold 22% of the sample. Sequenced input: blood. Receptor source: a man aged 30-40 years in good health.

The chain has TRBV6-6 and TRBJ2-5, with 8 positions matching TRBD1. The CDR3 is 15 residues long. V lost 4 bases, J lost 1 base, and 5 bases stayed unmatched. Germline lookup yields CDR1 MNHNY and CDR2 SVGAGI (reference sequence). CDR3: CASSSRDRRQETQYF. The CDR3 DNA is TGTGCCAGCAGTTCCCGGGACAGGCGCCAAGAGACCCAGTACTTC.

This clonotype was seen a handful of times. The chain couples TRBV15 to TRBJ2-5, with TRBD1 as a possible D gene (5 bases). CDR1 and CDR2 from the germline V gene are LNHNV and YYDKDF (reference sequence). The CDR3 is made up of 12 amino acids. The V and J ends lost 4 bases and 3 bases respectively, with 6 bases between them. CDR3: CATSTGKETQYF. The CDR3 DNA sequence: TGTGCCACCAGCACAGGGAAAGAGACCCAGTACTTC. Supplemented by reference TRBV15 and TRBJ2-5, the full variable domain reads DAMVIQNPRYQVTQFGKPVTLSCSQTLNHNVMYWYQQKSSQAPKLLFHYYDKDFNNEADTPDNFQSRRPNTSFCFLDIRSPGLGDTAMYLCATSTGKETQYFGPGTRLLVL.

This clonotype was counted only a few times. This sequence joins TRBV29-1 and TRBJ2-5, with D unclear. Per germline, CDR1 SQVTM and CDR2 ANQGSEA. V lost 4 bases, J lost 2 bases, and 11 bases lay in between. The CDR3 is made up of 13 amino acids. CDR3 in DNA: TGCAGCGTTGTGCGGCAGCAGCAAGAGACCCAGTACTTC. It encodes CSVVRQQQETQYF.

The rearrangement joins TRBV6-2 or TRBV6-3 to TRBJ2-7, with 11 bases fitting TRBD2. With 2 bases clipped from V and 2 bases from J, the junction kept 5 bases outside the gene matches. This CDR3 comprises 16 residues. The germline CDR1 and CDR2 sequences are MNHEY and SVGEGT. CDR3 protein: CASSYPRLAGTYEQYF. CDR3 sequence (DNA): TGTGCCAGCAGTTACCCGAGACTAGCGGGAACCTACGAGCAGTACTTC.

CDR3 sequence reads: CASSRYRGSNEKLFF. In nucleotides, the CDR3 is TGTGCCAGCAGTCGTTACAGGGGTTCTAATGAAAAACTGTTTTTT. The genes are TRBV27 and TRBJ1-4; 7 bases line up with TRBD1. Germline trimming cut 5 bases from V and 3 bases from J; bases unmatched to any gene: 6. From germline, CDR1 is MNHEY and CDR2 SMNVEV (reference sequence). The CDR3 runs to 15 residues.

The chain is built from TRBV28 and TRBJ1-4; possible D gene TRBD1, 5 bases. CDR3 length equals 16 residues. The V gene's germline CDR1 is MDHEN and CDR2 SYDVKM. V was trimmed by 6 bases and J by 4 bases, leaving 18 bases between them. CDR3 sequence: CASSHDSLPFNEKLFF. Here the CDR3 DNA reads TGTGCCAGCAGCCACGACAGTCTTCCCTTTAATGAAAAACTGTTTTTT. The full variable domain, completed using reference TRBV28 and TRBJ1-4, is DVKVTQSSRYLVKRTGEKVFLECVQDMDHENMFWYRQDPGLGLRLIYFSYDVKMKEKGDIPEGYSVSREKKERFSLILESASTNQTSMYLCASSHDSLPFNEKLFFGSGTQLSVL.

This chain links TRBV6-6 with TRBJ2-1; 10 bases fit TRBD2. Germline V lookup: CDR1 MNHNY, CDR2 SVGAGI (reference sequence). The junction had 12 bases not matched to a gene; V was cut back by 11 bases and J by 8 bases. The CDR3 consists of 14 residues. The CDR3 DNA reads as TGTGCCGGAAGAAGCGGGAGGGCCGGGGATGAGCAGTTCTTC. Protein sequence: CAGRSGRAGDEQFF.

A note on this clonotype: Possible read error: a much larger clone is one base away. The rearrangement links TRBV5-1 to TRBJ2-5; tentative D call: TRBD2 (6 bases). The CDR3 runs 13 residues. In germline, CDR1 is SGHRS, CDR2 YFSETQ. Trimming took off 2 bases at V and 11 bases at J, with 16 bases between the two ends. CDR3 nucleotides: TGCGCCAGCAGCTTAGGACTAACCAATGAGCAGTACTTC. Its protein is CASSLGLTNEQYF.

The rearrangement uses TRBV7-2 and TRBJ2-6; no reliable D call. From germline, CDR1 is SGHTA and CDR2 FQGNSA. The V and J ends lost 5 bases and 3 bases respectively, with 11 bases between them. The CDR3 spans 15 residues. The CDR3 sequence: CASSLPVYGANVLTF. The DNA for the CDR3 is TGTGCCAGCAGCCTTCCGGTGTATGGGGCCAACGTCCTGACTTTC.

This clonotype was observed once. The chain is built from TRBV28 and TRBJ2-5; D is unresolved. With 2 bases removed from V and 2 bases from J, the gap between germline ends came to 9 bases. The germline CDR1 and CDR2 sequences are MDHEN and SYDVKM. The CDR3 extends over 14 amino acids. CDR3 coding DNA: TGTGCCAGCAGTTTAAGCCAGCGACAAGAGACCCAGTACTTC. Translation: CASSLSQRQETQYF. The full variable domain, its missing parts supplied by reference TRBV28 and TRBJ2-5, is DVKVTQSSRYLVKRTGEKVFLECVQDMDHENMFWYRQDPGLGLRLIYFSYDVKMKEKGDIPEGYSVSREKKERFSLILESASTNQTSMYLCASSLSQRQETQYFGPGTRLLVL.

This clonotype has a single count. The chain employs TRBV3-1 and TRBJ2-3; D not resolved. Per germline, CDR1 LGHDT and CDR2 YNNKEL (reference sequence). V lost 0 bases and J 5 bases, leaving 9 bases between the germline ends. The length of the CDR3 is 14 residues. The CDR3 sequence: CASSQEAGLDTQYF. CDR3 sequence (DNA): TGTGCCAGCAGCCAAGAGGCCGGGCTAGATACGCAGTATTTT.

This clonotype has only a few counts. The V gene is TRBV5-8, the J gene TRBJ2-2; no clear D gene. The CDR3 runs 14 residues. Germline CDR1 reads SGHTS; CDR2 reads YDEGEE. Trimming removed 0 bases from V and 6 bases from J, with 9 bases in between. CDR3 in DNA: TGTGCCAGCAGCTTGGATGGGTTTCCCGGGGAGCTGTTTTTT. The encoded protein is CASSLDGFPGELFF.

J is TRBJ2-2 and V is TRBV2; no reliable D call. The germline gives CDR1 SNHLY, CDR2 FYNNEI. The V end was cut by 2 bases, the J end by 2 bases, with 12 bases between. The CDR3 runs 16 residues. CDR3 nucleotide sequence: TGTGCCAGCAGTGAAAAGCCCTCCAAAAACACCGGGGAGCTGTTTTTT. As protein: CASSEKPSKNTGELFF.

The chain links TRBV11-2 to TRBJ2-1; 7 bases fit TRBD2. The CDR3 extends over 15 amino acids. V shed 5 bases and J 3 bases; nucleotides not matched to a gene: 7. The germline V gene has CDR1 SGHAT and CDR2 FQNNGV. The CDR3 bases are TGTGCCAGCAGCGACACAGCGGGGATCTACAATGAGCAGTTCTTC. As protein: CASSDTAGIYNEQFF. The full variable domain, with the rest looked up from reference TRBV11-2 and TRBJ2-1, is EAGVAQSPRYKIIEKRQSVAFWCNPISGHATLYWYQQILGQGPKLLIQFQNNGVVDDSQLPKDRFSAERLKGVDSTLKIQPAKLEDSAVYLCASSDTAGIYNEQFFGPGTRLTVL.

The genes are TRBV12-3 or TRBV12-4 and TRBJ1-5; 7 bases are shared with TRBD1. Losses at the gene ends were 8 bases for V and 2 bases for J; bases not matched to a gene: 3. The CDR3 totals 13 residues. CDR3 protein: CASRQGGNQPQHF. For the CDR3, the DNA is TGTGCCAGCCGACAGGGTGGCAATCAGCCCCAGCATTTT.

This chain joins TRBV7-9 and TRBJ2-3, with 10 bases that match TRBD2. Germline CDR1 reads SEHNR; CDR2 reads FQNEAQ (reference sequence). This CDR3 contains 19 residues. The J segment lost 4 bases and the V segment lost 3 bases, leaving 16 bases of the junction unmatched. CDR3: CASSFGRGTASGRPDTQYF. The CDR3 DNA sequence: TGTGCCAGCAGCTTTGGACGAGGGACGGCTAGCGGGAGACCAGATACGCAGTATTTT.

The CDR3 reads CASSQESRISYNSPLHF. The CDR3 nucleotides are TGTGCCAGCAGCCAAGAATCCAGGATCTCCTATAATTCACCCCTCCACTTT. The rearrangement joins TRBV3-1 to TRBJ1-6; D is ambiguous. Germline CDR1 LGHDT, CDR2 YNNKEL (reference sequence). This CDR3 comprises 17 residues. Trimming stripped 0 bases from V and 0 bases from J, with 9 bases between.

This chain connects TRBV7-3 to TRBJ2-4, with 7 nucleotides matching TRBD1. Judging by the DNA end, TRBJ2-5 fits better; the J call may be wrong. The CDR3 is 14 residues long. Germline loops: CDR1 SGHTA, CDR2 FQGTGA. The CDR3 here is CASSLGYRGETQYF. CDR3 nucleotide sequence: TGTGCCAGCAGCTTAGGATACAGGGGAGAGACCCAGTACTTC.

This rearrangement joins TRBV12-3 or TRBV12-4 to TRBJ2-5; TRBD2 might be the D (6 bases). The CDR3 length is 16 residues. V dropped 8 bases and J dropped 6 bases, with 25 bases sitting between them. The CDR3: CASVPRGSTYSKTQYF. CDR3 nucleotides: TGTGCCAGCGTACCCCGGGGGTCAACGTACAGTAAGACCCAGTACTTC.

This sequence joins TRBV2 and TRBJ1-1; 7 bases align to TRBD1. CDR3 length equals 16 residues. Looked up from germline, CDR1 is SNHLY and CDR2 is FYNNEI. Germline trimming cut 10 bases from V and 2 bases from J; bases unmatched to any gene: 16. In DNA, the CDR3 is TGTGCCACCTGGGGCCCCCGGGACAGACATAACACTGAAGCTTTCTTT. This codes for CATWGPRDRHNTEAFF.

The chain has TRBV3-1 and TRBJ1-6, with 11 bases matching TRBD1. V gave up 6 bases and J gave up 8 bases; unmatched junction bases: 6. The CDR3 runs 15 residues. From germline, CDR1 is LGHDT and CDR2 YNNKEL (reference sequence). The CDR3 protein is CASRLGTGGDSPLHF. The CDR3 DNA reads TGTGCCAGCAGGCTTGGGACAGGGGGAGATTCACCCCTCCACTTT.